The present T cell receptor beta chain was sequenced within a study of Ad26.COV2.S vaccination and SARS-CoV-2 variants. The wider study: Once, or twice with 56 days between doses, Ad26.COV2.S was given intramuscularly.

Concerning this clone: The antigen is unknown.

Germline CDR1 and CDR2: MNHEY and SVGAGI. V lost 6 bases and J lost 5, with 10 bases in between. The CDR3 totals 12 residues. Produced via immunoSEQ multiplex PCR; TCRdb's table is partial and in-frame only. The table lists some 340,000 clones, 86% of them singletons. Findings and limits, study-wide: For non-spike TCRs, breadth in vaccine recipients resembled that in placebo recipients. Overall T cell responses may have been underestimated by the analyses of TCR breadth and depth.

The treatment was: about 20 received Ad26.COV2.S at low or high dose, single or two shots; roughly five received placebo; per-sample allocation not given. The investigators took samples on day 63 after the first vaccine or placebo injection. The individual, an adult aged 18-55 years, was a donor in Boston. This receptor was identified in a person aged 18-60 years who received the Ad26.COV2.S COVID-19 vaccine or a placebo. The chain has TRBV6-5 and TRBJ2-5; weak D call: TRBD2 (5 bases). Sequencing used peripheral blood, obtained in a trial of Ad26.COV2.S vaccine versus placebo. The CDR3 sequence is CASRLVGETQYF. Written as DNA, the CDR3 is TGTGCCAGCAGACTAGTCGGGGAGACCCAGTACTTC.